These 9 T cell receptor beta chains were sequenced from one sample in a study of shared clonotypes between healthy human individuals. The repertoire was sequenced with immunoSEQ multiplex PCR; TCRdb's copy has only in-frame clones and lacks some. The sample consists of more than 2,000,000 clones, more than 80% of them appearing once. The sample consisted of naive CD4+ T cells sorted from blood. Stated subset: CD45RA+ positively selected. These receptors all stem from a man between 18 and 35 years old in good health.

The V gene is TRBV6-1, the J gene TRBJ2-4; the match to TRBD2 covers 15 bases. V was pared by 4 bases and J by 1 base, with 8 bases of the junction left unmatched. In germline, CDR1 is MNHNS, CDR2 SASEGT. The CDR3 consists of 19 residues. The CDR3 coding sequence is TGTGCCAGCAGTGCTCCCGGGACTAGCGGGGGGTCGGCCAAAAACATTCAGTACTTC. As protein: CASSAPGTSGGSAKNIQYF.

The chain carries TRBV11-2 and TRBJ1-2; 7 bases fit TRBD1. This CDR3 is built from 16 residues. Germline loops: CDR1 SGHAT, CDR2 FQNNGV. V lost 2 bases to trimming and J lost 7 bases; unmatched junction nucleotides: 13. CDR3 residues: CASSLYGGQLKGGYTF. In DNA form, the CDR3 reads TGTGCCAGCAGCTTATATGGGGGACAGCTCAAAGGTGGCTACACCTTC.

The chain is built from TRBV7-8 and TRBJ1-5; maybe TRBD1 (6 bases). This CDR3 comprises 16 residues. Trimming pared 3 bases from V and 6 bases from J, leaving 18 bases between. The germline gives CDR1 SGHVS, CDR2 FQNEAQ. The CDR3 sequence is CASSFNNRVVSQPQHF. As DNA, the CDR3 is TGTGCCAGCAGCTTCAACAACAGGGTTGTTAGTCAGCCCCAGCATTTT. The complete variable domain, with remaining parts taken from reference TRBV7-8 and TRBJ1-5, reads GAGVSQSPRYKVAKRGQDVALRCDPISGHVSLFWYQQALGQGPEFLTYFQNEAQLDKSGLPSDRFFAERPEGSVSTLKIQRTQQEDSAVYLCASSFNNRVVSQPQHFGDGTRLSIL.

In the case of this clone: Other DNA sequences in this sample translate to the same CDR3. The rearrangement uses TRBV9 and TRBJ2-5; 10 bases agree with TRBD2. Germline-derived CDR1 and CDR2 are SGDLS and YYNGEE. With V trimmed by 0 bases and J by 5 bases, 4 bases remained unmatched. This CDR3 comprises 15 residues. CDR3 in DNA: TGTGCCAGCAGCGTAGCTAGCGGGGGATGGGAGACCCAGTACTTC. Protein: CASSVASGGWETQYF.

V usage is TRBV5-1 and J usage is TRBJ2-2; D may be TRBD2 (5 bases). The CDR3 extends over 17 amino acids. Germline CDR1 reads SGHRS; CDR2 reads YFSETQ. Trimming cost V 0 bases and J 0 bases, with 12 bases left between them. The chain's CDR3 is CASSLGGAYPNTGELFF. The CDR3 DNA reads as TGCGCCAGCAGCTTGGGGGGAGCCTACCCGAACACCGGGGAGCTGTTTTTT.

The chain is built from TRBV6-5 and TRBJ1-2, with 9 bases lining up with TRBD1. Losses at the gene ends were 2 bases for V and 7 bases for J; bases not matched to a gene: 2. This CDR3 contains 13 residues. Germline lookup yields CDR1 MNHEY and CDR2 SVGAGI. The CDR3 sequence: CASSYIQGAGYTF. CDR3 nucleotide sequence: TGTGCCAGCAGTTACATACAGGGGGCTGGCTACACCTTC.

V is TRBV4-3 and J is TRBJ1-5; 7 nucleotides match TRBD1. V lost 4 bases and J lost 0; bases outside the gene matches: 3. Germline V lookup: CDR1 LGHNA, CDR2 YSLEER. This CDR3 spans 15 amino acids. The CDR3 here is CASSPGQYSNQPQHF. The DNA for the CDR3 is TGCGCCAGCAGCCCGGGACAGTATAGCAATCAGCCCCAGCATTTT.

This clone was detected only once. This chain connects TRBV4-1 to TRBJ2-7; 9 bases map to TRBD2. The V gene's germline CDR1 is MGHRA and CDR2 YSYEKL. The V gene end was trimmed by 0 bases and the J gene end by 4 bases; junction bases not matched to a gene: 7. The length of the CDR3 is 16 residues. In DNA form, the CDR3 reads TGCGCCAGCAGCCAAGATAGTAGCGGGGGAGTATACGAGCAGTACTTC. It translates to CASSQDSSGGVYEQYF.

This clone appeared a few times. The chain's CDR3 is CASSETKTVVVDTQYF. DNA of the CDR3: TGTGCCAGCAGTGAAACAAAGACAGTCGTTGTAGATACGCAGTATTTT. V and J are TRBV2 and TRBJ2-3; perhaps TRBD1 as D (5 bases). CDR1 is SNHLY and CDR2 is FYNNEI in the germline V gene. Trimming took 2 bases from V and 5 from J, leaving 17 bases between them. This CDR3 region has 16 residues.